Each of the 30 T cell receptor beta chains below was sequenced from the same sample in a study of blood T cell repertoires in COVID-19. The table came from immunoSEQ multiplex PCR; TCRdb's copy has only in-frame clones and leaves some out. The sample records 250,000 to 300,000 clones, about nine tenths being singletons. The specimen was PBMCs or T cells enriched from blood (not recorded which). Every receptor here comes from a woman aged 25 to 39 who had recovered from COVID-19.

The rearrangement joins TRBV5-1 to TRBJ1-4, with 9 nucleotides matching TRBD1. CDR1 SGHRS and CDR2 YFSETQ come from the germline V gene. The CDR3 totals 15 residues. J gave up 5 bases and V 0 bases, and 2 bases lay outside the gene matches. CDR3 DNA: TGCGCCAGCAGCTTGGTTGGGACAGGGAATGAAAAACTGTTTTTT. It yields the protein CASSLVGTGNEKLFF.

J is TRBJ1-1 and V is TRBV29-1; maybe TRBD1 (6 bases). This CDR3 is built from 13 residues. V was shortened by 6 bases and J by 0 bases, with 11 bases between the two germline ends. Germline lookup yields CDR1 SQVTM and CDR2 ANQGSEA. The CDR3, as DNA: TGCAGCGTGGTCGGACAGCTGAACACTGAAGCTTTCTTT. Amino acid sequence: CSVVGQLNTEAFF. The entire variable domain, with the rest obtained from reference TRBV29-1 and TRBJ1-1, is as follows: SAVISQKPSRDICQRGTSLTIQCQVDSQVTMMFWYRQQPGQSLTLIATANQGSEATYESGFVIDKFPISRPNLTFSTLTVSNMSPEDSSIYLCSVVGQLNTEAFFGQGTRLTVV.

This chain links TRBV11-3 with TRBJ2-7; D perhaps matches TRBD1 (6 bases). The CDR3 has 13 amino acids. Trimming removed 5 bases from V and 5 bases from J, with 13 bases in between. The V gene's germline CDR1 is SGHNT and CDR2 YENEEA. The CDR3 sequence is CASSPHGTHEQYF. In nucleotides, the CDR3 is TGTGCCAGCAGCCCCCACGGGACACACGAGCAGTACTTC.

The CDR3 sequence: CASSPRGTGGGNEQFF. CDR3 bases: TGTGCCAGCTCACCCCGCGGGACAGGGGGTGGCAATGAGCAGTTCTTC. The rearrangement joins TRBV18 to TRBJ2-1, with 11 bases aligning to TRBD1. The CDR3 totals 16 residues. V lost 3 bases and J lost 6; bases outside the gene matches: 7. Per the germline V gene, CDR1 is KGHSH and CDR2 is LQKENI.

In this sample, this clone turned up a few times. This chain connects TRBV9 to TRBJ2-2; no clear D gene. The germline V gene has CDR1 SGDLS and CDR2 YYNGEE. This CDR3 is built from 15 residues. The germline V and J ends were trimmed by 0 bases and 3 bases, with 9 bases remaining between them. CDR3 nucleotide sequence: TGTGCCAGCAGCGTAGTGGGCGAGTACACCGGGGAGCTGTTTTTT. This encodes CASSVVGEYTGELFF.

The count of this clone is one. The J gene is TRBJ2-7, the V gene TRBV4-1, with TRBD2 as a possible D gene (7 bases). The V and J ends lost 0 bases and 1 base respectively, with 13 bases between them. This CDR3 contains 16 residues. Germline CDR1 MGHRA, CDR2 YSYEKL. DNA of the CDR3: TGCGCCAGCAGCCAAGAAGGGGGGGCGCCTTCCTACGAGCAGTACTTC. It specifies CASSQEGGAPSYEQYF.

Details on this clone: The sample contains more than one DNA sequence encoding this CDR3. The V call is TRBV7-9, the J call TRBJ2-7; D possibly corresponds to TRBD1 (6 bases). CDR1 is SEHNR and CDR2 is FQNEAQ in the germline V gene (reference sequence). This CDR3 contains 13 residues. The V end was cut by 5 bases, the J end by 6 bases, with 14 bases between. The CDR3 DNA sequence: TGTGCCAGCAGCGGGGACACCGCGGGCGAGCAGTACTTC. Its translation: CASSGDTAGEQYF. Filled out from reference TRBV7-9 and TRBJ2-7, the complete variable domain reads DTGVSQNPRHKITKRGQNVTFRCDPISEHNRLYWYRQTLGQGPEFLTYFQNEAQLEKSRLLSDRFSAERPKGSFSTLEIQRTEQGDSAMYLCASSGDTAGEQYFGPGTRLTVT.

The rearrangement uses TRBV11-2 and TRBJ2-7; 12 nucleotides match TRBD2. The V gene's germline CDR1 is SGHAT and CDR2 FQNNGV. Germline trimming cut 7 bases from V and 3 bases from J; bases unmatched to any gene: 16. This CDR3 is 18 amino acids long. CDR3 sequence: CASTGRRTSGRRDYEQYF. CDR3 bases: TGTGCCAGCACCGGACGCCGTACTAGCGGGAGGAGGGACTACGAGCAGTACTTC.

This clone was recorded once. CDR3 nucleotide sequence: TGTGCCAGCAGCTCCTTTTATATGAACACTGAAGCTTTCTTT. It specifies CASSSFYMNTEAFF. This chain links TRBV11-2 with TRBJ1-1; D is ambiguous. The germline CDR1 and CDR2 sequences are SGHAT and FQNNGV. The CDR3 totals 14 residues. Trimming removed 4 bases from V and 0 bases from J, with 9 bases in between.

The V and J genes are TRBV28 and TRBJ1-5, with 7 bases matching TRBD1. This CDR3 comprises 14 residues. Germline V CDR1 and CDR2: MDHEN, SYDVKM. Trimming removed 10 bases from V and 0 bases from J; junction bases left unmatched: 6. CDR3 DNA sequence: TGTGCCACCTCAGGGGGGTATAGCAATCAGCCCCAGCATTTT. The encoded protein is CATSGGYSNQPQHF.

The gene calls are TRBV5-4 and TRBJ2-7, with a weak D call TRBD2 (5 bases). The CDR3 is made up of 16 amino acids. V shed 2 bases and J shed 2 bases, with 17 bases lying between them. Per germline, CDR1 SGHNT and CDR2 YYREEE (reference sequence). CDR3 sequence: CASSLTSGGSAYEQYF. In DNA, the CDR3 is TGTGCCAGCAGCTTAACCTCCGGCGGGTCAGCCTACGAGCAGTACTTC.

The chain joins TRBV5-6 to TRBJ2-3; 8 bases line up with TRBD2. CDR3 length equals 15 residues. Germline V gene sequence: CDR1 SGHDT, CDR2 YYEEEE. Trimming at V came to 3 bases and at J to 1 base, leaving 4 bases not matched to a gene. CDR3 loop: CASSSMTSGTDTQYF. CDR3 nucleotide sequence: TGTGCCAGCAGCTCAATGACTAGCGGCACAGATACGCAGTATTTT.

As DNA, the CDR3 is TGTGCCAGCAGCCAGATGACTAGCGGGAGTGATGAGCAGTTCTTC. Its translation is CASSQMTSGSDEQFF. V gene TRBV3-1 (or the pseudogene TRBV3-2) combines with J gene TRBJ2-1, with 12 bases lining up with TRBD2. Germline-derived CDR1 and CDR2 are LGHDT and YNNKEL (reference sequence). With 3 bases clipped from V and 8 bases from J, the junction kept 5 bases outside the gene matches. The CDR3 length is 15 residues.

This clone was counted a few times. J is TRBJ2-5 and V is TRBV15, with TRBD1 matching 9 bases. From germline, CDR1 is LNHNV and CDR2 YYDKDF (reference sequence). The CDR3 is made up of 13 amino acids. V was pared by 7 bases and J by 1 base, with 1 base of the junction left unmatched. The CDR3 DNA follows: TGTGCCACCAAGACAGGGGGCCAAGAGACCCAGTACTTC. As protein: CATKTGGQETQYF.

The J gene is TRBJ2-7, the V gene TRBV27; 9 bases are shared with TRBD1. The germline CDR1 and CDR2 sequences are MNHEY and SMNVEV (reference sequence). The CDR3 has 14 residues. V shed 5 bases, J shed 4 bases, and the junction held 6 bases outside the gene matches. For the CDR3, the DNA is TGTGCCAGCAGTCCCGGACAGGGGAGGTACGAGCAGTACTTC. Translation: CASSPGQGRYEQYF.

The CDR3 reads CASSLLSRTVNYGYTF. The CDR3 nucleotides are TGTGCCAGCAGTTTACTTTCAAGGACAGTTAACTATGGCTACACCTTC. The chain is built from TRBV28 and TRBJ1-2, with a possible D match to TRBD1 (6 bases). The CDR3 contains 16 residues. Germline values: CDR1 MDHEN, CDR2 SYDVKM. The germline V and J ends were trimmed by 2 bases and 1 base, with 14 bases remaining between them.

A single count supports this clone. The genes are TRBV9 and TRBJ2-1; 10 bases align to TRBD2. The CDR3 runs 15 residues. Trimming took 4 bases from V and 4 from J; bases not matched to a gene: 5. Germline CDR1 is SGDLS and CDR2 is YYNGEE. This chain's CDR3 is CASSSGLAEYNEQFF. CDR3 in DNA: TGTGCCAGCAGCTCCGGACTAGCGGAGTACAATGAGCAGTTCTTC.

This chain joins TRBV30 and TRBJ2-5; 8 nucleotides align to TRBD1. This CDR3 contains 15 residues. With 4 bases clipped from V and 0 bases from J, the junction kept 7 bases outside the gene matches. CDR1 is GTSNPN, CDR2 SVGIG, per germline (reference sequence). The CDR3 region is CAWNLGQAYQETQYF. DNA for the CDR3: TGTGCCTGGAACCTGGGACAGGCGTACCAAGAGACCCAGTACTTC. Using reference TRBV30 and TRBJ2-5 for the parts outside the CDR3, the full variable domain is SQTIHQWPATLVQPVGSPLSLECTVEGTSNPNLYWYRQAAGRGLQLLFYSVGIGQISSEVPQNLSASRPQDRQFILSSKKLLLSDSGFYLCAWNLGQAYQETQYFGPGTRLLVL.

The chain uses TRBV7-8 and TRBJ2-7; 9 bases are shared with TRBD1. V lost 2 bases to trimming and J lost 4 bases; unmatched junction nucleotides: 3. The V gene's germline CDR1 is SGHVS and CDR2 FQNEAQ. This CDR3 is built from 14 residues. CDR3 residues: CASSLRDRVYEQYF. CDR3 DNA: TGTGCCAGCAGCTTAAGGGACAGGGTTTACGAGCAGTACTTC.

The J gene is TRBJ2-3, the V gene TRBV4-2, with 11 bases lining up with TRBD2. Germline trimming cut 1 base from V and 0 bases from J; bases unmatched to any gene: 3. The germline V gene has CDR1 LGHNA and CDR2 YNFKEQ. The length of the CDR3 is 17 residues. The CDR3 is CASSQGTSGPSTDTQYF. CDR3 sequence (DNA): TGTGCCAGCAGCCAAGGGACTAGCGGGCCTAGCACAGATACGCAGTATTTT.

The V and J genes are TRBV6-5 and TRBJ2-1; 9 bases match TRBD1. This CDR3 has 13 amino acids. Trimming removed 4 bases from V and 10 bases from J; junction bases left unmatched: 5. Germline V gives CDR1 MNHEY, CDR2 SVGAGI. Here the CDR3 reads CASSSGTGREQFF. The CDR3 bases are TGTGCCAGCAGTTCCGGGACAGGGCGCGAGCAGTTCTTC.

This rearrangement joins TRBV5-6 to TRBJ2-7, with D unresolved. This CDR3 comprises 12 residues. Germline V gene lookup returns CDR1 SGHDT and CDR2 YYEEEE. Deletions cut 1 base from V and 7 bases from J, with 9 bases between. The CDR3 region is CASSLPTQEQYF. The CDR3 DNA is TGTGCCAGCAGCTTGCCGACACAAGAGCAGTACTTC.

This sequence joins TRBV9 and TRBJ1-1, with 7 positions matching TRBD1. This CDR3 is built from 15 residues. V shed 4 bases, J shed 1 base, and the junction held 7 bases outside the gene matches. Germline-derived CDR1 and CDR2 are SGDLS and YYNGEE. CDR3 nucleotide sequence: TGTGCCAGCAGCTCAGGGGGGCAGGAGAACACTGAAGCTTTCTTT. It yields the protein CASSSGGQENTEAFF.

This clone was seen once. This sequence may be a read error, since a much larger clone differs from it by one base. The sample has other DNA sequences that encode this CDR3 too. The CDR3 sequence: CASRGQGNQPQHF. CDR3 coding DNA: TGTGCCAGCAGGGGACAGGGCAATCAGCCCCAGCATTTT. The rearrangement joins TRBV2 to TRBJ1-5; TRBD1 agrees at 8 bases. Trimming at V came to 6 bases and at J to 2 bases, leaving 0 bases not matched to a gene. There are 13 residues in the CDR3. From germline, CDR1 is SNHLY and CDR2 FYNNEI. Using reference TRBV2 and TRBJ1-5 for the parts outside the CDR3, the full variable domain is EPEVTQTPSHQVTQMGQEVILRCVPISNHLYFYWYRQILGQKVEFLVSFYNNEISEKSEIFDDQFSVERPDGSNFTLKIRSTKLEDSAMYFCASRGQGNQPQHFGDGTRLSIL.

V and J are TRBV30 and TRBJ2-1, with D possibly TRBD1 on 7 matching bases. Trimming left V 0 bases short and J 9 bases short, with 18 bases between. This CDR3 has 15 amino acids. The V gene's germline CDR1 is GTSNPN and CDR2 SVGIG (reference sequence). The CDR3 DNA sequence: TGTGCCTGGAGTGTAGAAGGGGGCGCGGGGAGTGAGCAGTTCTTC. This translates into CAWSVEGGAGSEQFF.

V is TRBV27 and J is TRBJ2-3; 11 bases fit TRBD1. V trimming: 8 bases; J trimming: 3 bases; junction bases outside the gene matches: 4. CDR1 and CDR2 from the germline V gene are MNHEY and SMNVEV (reference sequence). The CDR3 spans 14 residues. CDR3 sequence (DNA): TGTGCCAGCGGGACAGGGGGGCGAACAGATACGCAGTATTTT. This translates into CASGTGGRTDTQYF.

This clone has a single count. This CDR3 is also generated by other DNA sequences in the sample. The chain links TRBV14 to TRBJ1-3; D is unresolved. Germline-derived CDR1 and CDR2 are SGHDN and FVKESK. The CDR3 length is 15 residues. Trimming left V 3 bases short and J 0 bases short, with 9 bases between. CDR3 in amino acids: CASSHVGLSGNTIYF. The CDR3 DNA is TGTGCCAGCAGCCATGTTGGGCTCTCTGGAAACACCATATATTTT.

The chain links TRBV28 to TRBJ2-7; 7 bases fit TRBD1. J lost 0 bases, V lost 4 bases, and 9 bases had no gene match. This CDR3 has 16 residues. The germline V gene encodes CDR1 MDHEN and CDR2 SYDVKM. The DNA for the CDR3 is TGTGCCAGCAGTTCCTCTAGGGGGCTTAGCTCCTACGAGCAGTACTTC. Translated: CASSSSRGLSSYEQYF.

V usage is TRBV10-3 and J usage is TRBJ1-1; 7 nucleotides match TRBD1. Germline assignment: CDR1 ENHRY and CDR2 SYGVKD. This CDR3 contains 12 residues. Trimming took 10 bases from V and 8 from J; bases not matched to a gene: 10. The CDR3 reads CATGGQTLEAFF. In DNA form, the CDR3 reads TGTGCCACCGGGGGACAGACGCTGGAAGCTTTCTTT.

This chain uses TRBV11-2 with TRBJ2-1; D may be TRBD1 (5 bases). The V gene's germline CDR1 is SGHAT and CDR2 FQNNGV. V lost 1 base to trimming and J lost 4 bases, with 11 bases between them. The CDR3 is 15 residues long. DNA for the CDR3: TGTGCCAGCAGCTTAGCTCAGGGTCCGTACAATGAGCAGTTCTTC. Amino acid sequence: CASSLAQGPYNEQFF.